This T cell receptor (beta chain) was documented in a study of cytomegalovirus exposure and HLA in healthy donors. Overall study findings and caveats: Researchers reportedly found TCR beta sequences accurately predicted most subjects' HLA-A and HLA-B alleles.

About this clone: Its antigen is not known.

Use of 60 Vbeta and 13 Jbeta primers characterized the PCR. Clones were read by immunoSEQ multiplex PCR, and TCRdb kept only the in-frame ones, dropping some. The data hold 85,000 to 130,000 clones, with about 9.4% observed a single time. The receptor was derived from a man aged 35-49 years in good health and CMV-seropositive. The specimen sequenced was PBMCs.

In nucleotides, the CDR3 is TGTGCCAGCAGCTGGGGCCTCACACCGGGGGAGCTGTTTTTT. Amino acids: CASSWGLTPGELFF. This chain joins TRBV5-6 and TRBJ2-2, with a weak D call TRBD1 (5 bases). Germline V gene lookup returns CDR1 SGHDT and CDR2 YYEEEE. CDR3 size: 14 residues. V lost 3 bases and J 8 bases, leaving 14 bases between the germline ends.